Many counts were recorded for the clone carrying this T cell receptor (beta chain). Its antigen is as yet unknown. The data originate from a study of human T cells and chemical hapten exposure. The time point denotes: patch test 2, 6 weeks after DPC sensitization. Treatment defined: therapeutic diphenylcyclopropenone sensitization with weekly scalp DPC. Unfractionated whole blood was the source from which total RNA was extracted. Trimming stripped 7 bases from V and 0 bases from J, with 14 bases between. This CDR3 region has 14 residues. Germline CDR1 and CDR2: SQVTM and ANQGSEA. Individual cDNA molecules in this library carried unique molecular identifiers. TCRdb re-called the RACE reads with MiXCR, one entry per CDR3 protein. The repertoire holds approximately 92,000 distinct CDR3 sequences, with more than 9.5% as singletons. General study results and limits: In comparison with controls, expanded TCRs gave rise to a significantly larger number of large CDR3 similarity clusters. TCRs above 1 in 1000 frequency stayed constant with DPC sensitization.

The receptor comes from a woman aged 40-49 years with alopecia areata. Some clones in this sample may be carry-over from other donors' samples. The chain recombines TRBV29-1 with TRBJ2-3; no reliable D call. Material: whole blood, obtained in connection with sensitization to the hapten diphenylcyclopropenone (DPC). The CDR3 nucleotides are TGCAGCGCTTACGGGCAAACTAGCACAGATACGCAGTATTTT. It translates to CSAYGQTSTDTQYF.